Each of the 29 T cell receptor beta chains below was sequenced from the same sample in a study of beta chain features in type 1 diabetes. The authors reverse transcribed all of the isolated RNA, so sequencing captured expressed TCRB transcripts. Only in-frame clones appear in the TCRdb table, and some are missing; sequencing was by immunoSEQ multiplex PCR. The table shows 330,000 or so clones, with around 15% occurring only once. Material for sequencing was central memory CD4+ T cells from blood. These receptors were collected from a man aged 30 to 39 in good health.

This clone was detected many times. The chain uses TRBV7-2 and TRBJ2-4, with D perhaps being TRBD1 or TRBD2 (6 bases each). Germline CDR1 is SGHTA and CDR2 is FQGNSA. The CDR3 is 15 amino acids. V was clipped by 5 bases and J by 0 bases, with 11 bases between them. CDR3 sequence: CASSGGQGAKNIQYF. DNA of the CDR3: TGTGCCAGCAGCGGGGGGCAGGGAGCCAAAAACATTCAGTACTTC. The full variable domain, completed using reference TRBV7-2 and TRBJ2-4, is GAGVSQSPSNKVTEKGKDVELRCDPISGHTALYWYRQSLGQGLEFLIYFQGNSAPDKSGLPSDRFSAERTGGSVSTLTIQRTQQEDSAVYLCASSGGQGAKNIQYFGAGTRLSVL.

The table lists this clone with many counts. The V call is TRBV30, the J call TRBJ2-7, with TRBD1 identical over 7 bases. The germline V gene has CDR1 GTSNPN and CDR2 SVGIG (reference sequence). The ends lost 0 bases at V and 0 bases at J; junction bases unmatched: 2. The CDR3 is 14 amino acids. The CDR3 spells CAWSVGTASYEQYV. The CDR3 DNA reads as TGTGCCTGGAGTGTGGGGACAGCCTCCTACGAGCAGTACGTC.

The chain couples TRBV6-5 to TRBJ2-7; no clear D gene. The CDR3 extends over 14 amino acids. The germline V and J ends were trimmed by 4 bases and 2 bases, with 12 bases remaining between them. Germline V gene data show CDR1 as MNHEY and CDR2 as SVGAGI. The CDR3 is CASSSRTVTYEQYV. CDR3 nucleotide sequence: TGTGCCAGCAGTTCACGGACGGTAACCTACGAGCAGTACGTC.

This sequence joins TRBV6-5 and TRBJ1-6, with 7 bases fitting TRBD1. CDR1 is MNHEY, CDR2 SVGAGI, per germline. V gave up 5 bases and J gave up 10 bases; unmatched junction bases: 8. The CDR3 runs 14 residues. Written as DNA, the CDR3 is TGTGCCAGCAGTAACCAGGGGGGGAGGTCACCCCTCCACTTT. Protein: CASSNQGGRSPLHF.

This clone was recorded a few times. This chain uses TRBV11-2 with TRBJ2-4; D perhaps matches TRBD1 (6 bases). The CDR3 spans 13 residues. The V and J ends lost 7 bases and 9 bases respectively, with 16 bases between them. The germline V gene encodes CDR1 SGHAT and CDR2 FQNNGV. CDR3 DNA sequence: TGTGCCAGCACCCGTCCAGGGGCGGGCATTCAGTACTTC. This codes for CASTRPGAGIQYF. The complete variable domain, with remaining parts taken from reference TRBV11-2 and TRBJ2-4, reads EAGVAQSPRYKIIEKRQSVAFWCNPISGHATLYWYQQILGQGPKLLIQFQNNGVVDDSQLPKDRFSAERLKGVDSTLKIQPAKLEDSAVYLCASTRPGAGIQYFGAGTRLSVL.

This clone was detected only a few times. This chain connects TRBV6-5 to TRBJ2-7, with 7 positions matching TRBD1. The germline V gene has CDR1 MNHEY and CDR2 SVGAGI. J lost 3 bases, V lost 4 bases, and 12 bases had no gene match. The CDR3 spans 16 residues. CDR3 in amino acids: CASSLIEGTEHYEQYV. CDR3 nucleotide sequence: TGTGCCAGCAGTTTAATCGAGGGGACAGAGCACTACGAGCAGTACGTC.

As DNA, the CDR3 is TGTGCCACGCATCCCGGGAGGAGGTCCGGGGAGCTGTTTTTT. Translating gives CATHPGRRSGELFF. The rearrangement joins TRBV5-4 to TRBJ2-2, with TRBD2 matching over 7 bases. The CDR3 totals 14 residues. Germline-derived CDR1 and CDR2 are SGHNT and YYREEE (reference sequence). J lost 6 bases, V lost 9 bases, and 11 bases had no gene match.

This clone was seen a handful of times. An end of the junction does not agree with germline; a read error may underlie this. This chain links TRBV10-3 with TRBJ2-1; a weak D match, TRBD1 (5 bases). The CDR3 runs 14 residues. Germline lookup yields CDR1 ENHRY and CDR2 SYGVKD. For the CDR3, the DNA is TGTGCCAGCAGTTCTGACAGCTCCTACAATGAGCAGTTCTTC. Translation: CASSSDSSYNEQFF.

This clone was counted between two and nine times. This chain joins TRBV7-9 and TRBJ1-5, with D maybe TRBD1 (6 bases). The CDR3 has 15 amino acids. The germline V and J ends were trimmed by 5 bases and 3 bases, with 14 bases remaining between them. Germline-derived CDR1 and CDR2 are SEHNR and FQNEAQ (reference sequence). The CDR3 is CASSAYRDINQPQHF. CDR3 coding DNA: TGTGCCAGCAGCGCCTACCGGGACATCAATCAGCCCCAGCATTTT.

This clone was counted a few times. This chain uses TRBV6-6 with TRBJ1-1; TRBD1 might be the D (6 bases). Looked up from germline, CDR1 is MNHNY and CDR2 is SVGAGI (reference sequence). V was shortened by 6 bases and J by 3 bases, with 20 bases between the two germline ends. The CDR3 extends over 16 amino acids. The CDR3 DNA follows: TGTGCCAGCAGCCCAGCGCGGGGGGGCACTTACACTGAAGCTTTCTTT. This codes for CASSPARGGTYTEAFF.

The V call is TRBV5-6, the J call TRBJ2-5, with D perhaps TRBD2 (7 bases). The CDR3 runs 15 residues. Germline values: CDR1 SGHDT, CDR2 YYEEEE. V lost 0 bases, J lost 2 bases, and 11 bases lay in between. The chain's CDR3 is CASSLAGGPQETQYF. The CDR3 nucleotides are TGTGCCAGCAGCTTGGCCGGGGGGCCGCAAGAGACCCAGTACTTC.

This chain joins TRBV19 and TRBJ2-3, with TRBD2 matching 7 bases. CDR1 and CDR2 from the germline V gene are LNHDA and SQIVND (reference sequence). V lost 5 bases to trimming and J lost 1 base; unmatched junction nucleotides: 6. The length of the CDR3 is 15 residues. The chain's CDR3 is CASSPGLTRTDTQYF. In DNA, the CDR3 is TGTGCCAGTAGTCCGGGACTAACCCGCACAGATACGCAGTATTTT.

The V gene is TRBV4-2, the J gene TRBJ2-3, with D possibly called TRBD1 or TRBD2 (6 bases each). Trimming removed 1 base from V and 4 bases from J, with 12 bases in between. Germline V gene sequence: CDR1 LGHNA, CDR2 YNFKEQ. There are 15 residues in the CDR3. In DNA, the CDR3 is TGTGCCAGCAGCCAAGCGGGAGAGGGGGCAGATACGCAGTATTTT. Translation: CASSQAGEGADTQYF.

V is TRBV29-1 and J is TRBJ2-3; a possible D gene is TRBD1 (6 bases). The germline CDR1 and CDR2 sequences are SQVTM and ANQGSEA. CDR3 size: 15 residues. V dropped 6 bases and J dropped 5 bases, with 21 bases sitting between them. The CDR3 nucleotides read TGCAGCGTGGACCCAGGGGCTCCCACGGGAGATACGCAGTATTTT. Protein sequence: CSVDPGAPTGDTQYF.

The chain uses TRBV19 and TRBJ1-2; D is uncertain. The length of the CDR3 is 15 residues. V was cut by 4 bases and J by 8 bases, with 20 bases left in between. Germline V gene sequence: CDR1 LNHDA, CDR2 SQIVND (reference sequence). DNA for the CDR3: TGTGCCAGTAGTAAAGGTAGAGGCAGCTCCCGAGGCTACACCTTC. It specifies CASSKGRGSSRGYTF.

The chain employs TRBV5-4 and TRBJ2-3, with TRBD2 as a possible D gene (6 bases). V shed 0 bases and J shed 0 bases, with 14 bases lying between them. CDR3 length equals 17 residues. Per the germline V gene, CDR1 is SGHNT and CDR2 is YYREEE (reference sequence). The CDR3 region is CASSLGGRRASTDTQYF. CDR3 DNA sequence: TGTGCCAGCAGCTTGGGTGGGAGGCGTGCTAGCACAGATACGCAGTATTTT.

The rearrangement joins TRBV6-1 to TRBJ2-3; D perhaps matches TRBD1 (5 bases). Germline V gene sequence: CDR1 MNHNS, CDR2 SASEGT. CDR3 length: 15 amino acids. Trimming removed 5 bases at V and 1 base at J, with 13 bases between. CDR3: CASSFQGLRTDTQYF. Written as DNA, the CDR3 is TGTGCCAGCAGTTTTCAGGGTTTGCGCACAGATACGCAGTATTTT.

The table lists this clone with a few counts. V gene TRBV7-2 combines with J gene TRBJ2-1; 7 nucleotides line up with TRBD1. CDR1 SGHTA and CDR2 FQGNSA come from the germline V gene. V was clipped by 5 bases and J by 9 bases; unmatched bases: 13. This CDR3 has 15 amino acids. CDR3 in amino acids: CASSPRGGLAGEQFF. CDR3 nucleotide sequence: TGTGCCAGCAGCCCCAGAGGGGGCTTAGCAGGTGAGCAGTTCTTC.

This clone was observed a few times. The genes are TRBV21-1 and TRBJ2-6; the table names TRBD2, a call not compared with the DNA. TRBV21-1 has pseudogene status. The CDR3 contains 17 residues. CDR3 in DNA: TGTGCCAGTCCTTCCGGGATCGCAGCCTCTGGGGCCAACGTCCTGACTTTC. This codes for CASPSGIAASGANVLTF.

The chain is built from TRBV6-6 and TRBJ2-7; 8 positions match TRBD2. This CDR3 region has 15 residues. Germline V gene data show CDR1 as MNHNY and CDR2 as SVGAGI (reference sequence). Germline trimming cut 3 bases from V and 6 bases from J; bases unmatched to any gene: 10. The DNA for the CDR3 is TGTGCCAGCAGTTATGGTGGGACTAGGGGAATCGAGCAGTACTTC. This sequence encodes CASSYGGTRGIEQYF.

This clone was detected a few times. This rearrangement joins TRBV7-2 to TRBJ1-6; D is undetermined. The V end was cut by 2 bases, the J end by 7 bases, with 6 bases between. The CDR3 covers 13 residues. From germline, CDR1 is SGHTA and CDR2 FQGNSA. CDR3 loop: CASSLLVNSPLHF. For the CDR3, the DNA is TGTGCCAGCAGCTTACTGGTGAATTCACCCCTCCACTTT.

This clone was found a few times. The sample has other DNA sequences that encode this CDR3 too. The chain carries TRBV4-3 and TRBJ2-1; unclear D gene. V was shortened by 3 bases and J by 4 bases, with 10 bases between the two germline ends. The CDR3 runs 14 residues. Germline V gives CDR1 LGHNA, CDR2 YSLEER. Here the CDR3 reads CASSQVSRYNEQFF. The DNA for the CDR3 is TGCGCCAGCAGCCAGGTTTCTAGGTACAATGAGCAGTTCTTC.

This clone was picked up a small number of times. J is TRBJ2-2 and V is TRBV7-2; D is ambiguous. Germline CDR1 reads SGHTA; CDR2 reads FQGNSA. This CDR3 spans 13 amino acids. Trimming pared 8 bases from V and 6 bases from J, leaving 13 bases between. The CDR3 nucleotides read TGTGCCAGCGGAACAAGCTACCCCGGGGAGCTGTTTTTT. The encoded protein is CASGTSYPGELFF.

CDR3 nucleotides: TGTGCCAGCAGCGCCCGACAGTCGCCCTCTGGAAACACCATATATTTT. Residues: CASSARQSPSGNTIYF. This chain uses TRBV9 with TRBJ1-3; tentative D call: TRBD1 (5 bases). The length of the CDR3 is 16 residues. Trimming took off 3 bases at V and 0 bases at J, with 13 bases between the two ends. Looked up from germline, CDR1 is SGDLS and CDR2 is YYNGEE.

This clone showed up many times. CDR3 region: CASTTEGTETKNIQYF. The CDR3 DNA sequence: TGTGCCAGTACCACGGAGGGGACAGAAACCAAAAACATTCAGTACTTC. The chain links TRBV19 to TRBJ2-4, with D possibly being TRBD1 (7 bases). Germline CDR1 LNHDA, CDR2 SQIVND (reference sequence). The CDR3 runs 16 residues. Trimming pared 7 bases from V and 2 bases from J, leaving 18 bases between.

This clone was detected a few times. This chain connects TRBV5-1 to TRBJ2-2; 7 nucleotides match TRBD1. The CDR3 is made up of 14 amino acids. Germline V gene sequence: CDR1 SGHRS, CDR2 YFSETQ. Trimming at V came to 4 bases and at J to 7 bases, leaving 7 bases not matched to a gene. In nucleotides, the CDR3 is TGCGCCAGCAGCCAAGACAGGGTTGGCGGGGAGCTGTTTTTT. This gives the protein CASSQDRVGGELFF. Full variable domain (outside the CDR3, taken from reference TRBV5-1 and TRBJ2-2): KAGVTQTPRYLIKTRGQQVTLSCSPISGHRSVSWYQQTPGQGLQFLFEYFSETQRNKGNFPGRFSGRQFSNSRSEMNVSTLELGDSALYLCASSQDRVGGELFFGEGSRLTVL.

The genes are TRBV27 and TRBJ1-5; no clear D gene. This CDR3 has 14 residues. Germline V lookup: CDR1 MNHEY, CDR2 SMNVEV (reference sequence). The V end lost 5 bases, the J end lost 9 bases, and 17 bases lay between the germline ends. The CDR3: CASSRGAEVGPQHF. DNA for the CDR3: TGTGCCAGCAGTCGGGGTGCGGAGGTGGGGCCCCAGCATTTT.

In its sample, this clone was seen a few times. The genes are TRBV21-1 and TRBJ2-7. TRBV21-1 corresponds to a pseudogene. The length of the CDR3 is 12 residues. CDR3 bases: TGTGCCAGCAGCAAACGAGCCTACGAGCAGTACGTC. Its translation: CASSKRAYEQYV.

The chain links TRBV5-6 to TRBJ1-2; D is unclear. The CDR3 loop spans 14 amino acids. CDR1 and CDR2 (germline): SGHDT, YYEEEE. Trimming pared 4 bases from V and 3 bases from J, leaving 13 bases between. In nucleotides, the CDR3 is TGTGCCAGCAGCAGGGATCCCAAAGACTATGGCTACACCTTC. Encoded protein: CASSRDPKDYGYTF.